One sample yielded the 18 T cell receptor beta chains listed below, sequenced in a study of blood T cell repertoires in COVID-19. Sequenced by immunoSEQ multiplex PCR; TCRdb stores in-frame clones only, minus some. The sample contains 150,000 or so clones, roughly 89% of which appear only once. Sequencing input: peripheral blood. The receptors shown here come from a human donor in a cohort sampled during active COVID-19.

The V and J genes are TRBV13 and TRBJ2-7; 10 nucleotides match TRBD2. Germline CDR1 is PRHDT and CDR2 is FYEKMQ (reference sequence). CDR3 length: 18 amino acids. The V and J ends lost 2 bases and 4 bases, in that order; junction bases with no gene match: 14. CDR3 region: CASSLRAGGVAGGYEQYF. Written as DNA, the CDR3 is TGTGCCAGCAGCTTACGGGCCGGGGGGGTAGCGGGAGGTTACGAGCAGTACTTC.

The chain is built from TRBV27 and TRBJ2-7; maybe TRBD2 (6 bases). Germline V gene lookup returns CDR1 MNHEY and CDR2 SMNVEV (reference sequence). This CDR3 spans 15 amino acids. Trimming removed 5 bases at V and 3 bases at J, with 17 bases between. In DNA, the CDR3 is TGTGCCAGCAGTCCCTACCCCGCGGGGTACTACGAGCAGTACTTC. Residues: CASSPYPAGYYEQYF.

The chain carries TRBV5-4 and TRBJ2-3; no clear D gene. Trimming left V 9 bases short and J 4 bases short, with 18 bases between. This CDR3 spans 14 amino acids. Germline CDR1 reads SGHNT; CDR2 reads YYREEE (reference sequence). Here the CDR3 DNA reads TGTGCCACCTTGCCAGAGAGAGCGTCAGATACGCAGTATTTT. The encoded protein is CATLPERASDTQYF.

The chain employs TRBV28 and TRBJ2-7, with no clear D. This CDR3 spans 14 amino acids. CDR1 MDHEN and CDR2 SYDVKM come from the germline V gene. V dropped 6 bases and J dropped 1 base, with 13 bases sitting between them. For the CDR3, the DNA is TGTGCCAGCAGCTCCCCGGGTTGGTCCTACGAGCAGTACTTC. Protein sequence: CASSSPGWSYEQYF.

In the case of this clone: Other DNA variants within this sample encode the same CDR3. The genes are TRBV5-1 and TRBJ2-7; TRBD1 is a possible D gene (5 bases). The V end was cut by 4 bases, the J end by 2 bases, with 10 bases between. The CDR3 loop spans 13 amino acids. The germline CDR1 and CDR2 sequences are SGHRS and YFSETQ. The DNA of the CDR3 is TGCGCCAGCAGCCTCGACAGTCCCTACGAGCAGTACTTC. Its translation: CASSLDSPYEQYF. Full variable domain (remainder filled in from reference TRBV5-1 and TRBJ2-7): KAGVTQTPRYLIKTRGQQVTLSCSPISGHRSVSWYQQTPGQGLQFLFEYFSETQRNKGNFPGRFSGRQFSNSRSEMNVSTLELGDSALYLCASSLDSPYEQYFGPGTRLTVT.

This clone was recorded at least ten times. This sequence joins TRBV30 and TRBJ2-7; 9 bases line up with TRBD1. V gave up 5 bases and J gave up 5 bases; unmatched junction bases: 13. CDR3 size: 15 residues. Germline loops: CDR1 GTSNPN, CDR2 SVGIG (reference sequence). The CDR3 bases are TGTGCCTGGGCTGGGATACAGGGGGCAGTGCACGAGCAGTACTTC. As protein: CAWAGIQGAVHEQYF.

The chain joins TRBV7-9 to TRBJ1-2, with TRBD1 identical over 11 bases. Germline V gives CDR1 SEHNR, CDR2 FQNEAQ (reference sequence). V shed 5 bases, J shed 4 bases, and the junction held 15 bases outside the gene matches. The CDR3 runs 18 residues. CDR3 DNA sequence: TGTGCCAGCAGCGACCGGACAGGGGGCGTAGATCCGGCCTATGGCTACACCTTC. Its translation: CASSDRTGGVDPAYGYTF.

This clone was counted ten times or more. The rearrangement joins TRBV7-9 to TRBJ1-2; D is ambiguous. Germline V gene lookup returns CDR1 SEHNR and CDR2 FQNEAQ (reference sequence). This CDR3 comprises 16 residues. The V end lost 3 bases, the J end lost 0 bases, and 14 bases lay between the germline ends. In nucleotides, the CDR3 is TGTGCCAGCAGCTTCAGTGGCTCCGAATCTAACTATGGCTACACCTTC. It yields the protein CASSFSGSESNYGYTF.

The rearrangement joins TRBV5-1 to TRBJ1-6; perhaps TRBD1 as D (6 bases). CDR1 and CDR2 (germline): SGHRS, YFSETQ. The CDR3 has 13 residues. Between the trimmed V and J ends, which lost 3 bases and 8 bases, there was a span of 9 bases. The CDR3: CASSSEGDSPLHF. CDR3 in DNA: TGCGCCAGCAGCTCAGAGGGGGATTCACCCCTCCACTTT.

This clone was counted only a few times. The CDR3 DNA reads TGTGCCAGCAGCTTAGATCGGGAAAAAGAAGCTTTCTTT. Amino acid sequence: CASSLDREKEAFF. This chain connects TRBV11-2 to TRBJ1-1; D gene unclear. Germline V lookup: CDR1 SGHAT, CDR2 FQNNGV. The V and J ends lost 0 bases and 8 bases respectively, with 10 bases between them. CDR3 size: 13 residues.

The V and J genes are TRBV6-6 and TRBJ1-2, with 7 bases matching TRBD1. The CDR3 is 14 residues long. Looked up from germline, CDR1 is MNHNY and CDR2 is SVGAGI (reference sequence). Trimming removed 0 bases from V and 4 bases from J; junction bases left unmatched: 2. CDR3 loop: CASSYSTGIYGYTF. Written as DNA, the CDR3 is TGTGCCAGCAGTTACTCGACAGGGATCTATGGCTACACCTTC.

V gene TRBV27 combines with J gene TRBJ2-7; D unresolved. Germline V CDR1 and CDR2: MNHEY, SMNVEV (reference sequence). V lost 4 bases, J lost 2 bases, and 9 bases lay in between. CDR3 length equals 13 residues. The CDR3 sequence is CASSSAPAYEQYF. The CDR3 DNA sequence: TGTGCCAGCAGTTCTGCACCAGCCTACGAGCAGTACTTC.

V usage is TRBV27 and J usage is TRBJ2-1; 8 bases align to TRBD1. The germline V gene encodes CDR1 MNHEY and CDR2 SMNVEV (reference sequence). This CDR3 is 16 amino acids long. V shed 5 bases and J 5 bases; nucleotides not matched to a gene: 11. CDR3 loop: CASSPKTGVQNNEQFF. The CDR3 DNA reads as TGTGCCAGCAGTCCCAAGACAGGGGTCCAAAACAATGAGCAGTTCTTC.

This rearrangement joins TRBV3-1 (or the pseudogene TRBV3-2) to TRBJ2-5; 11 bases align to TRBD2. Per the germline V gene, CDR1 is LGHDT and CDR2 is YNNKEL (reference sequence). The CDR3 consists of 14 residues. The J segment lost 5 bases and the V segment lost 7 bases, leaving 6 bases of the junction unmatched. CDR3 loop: CASTSSGRGETQYF. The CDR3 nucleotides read TGTGCCAGCACGAGTAGCGGGAGGGGGGAGACCCAGTACTTC.

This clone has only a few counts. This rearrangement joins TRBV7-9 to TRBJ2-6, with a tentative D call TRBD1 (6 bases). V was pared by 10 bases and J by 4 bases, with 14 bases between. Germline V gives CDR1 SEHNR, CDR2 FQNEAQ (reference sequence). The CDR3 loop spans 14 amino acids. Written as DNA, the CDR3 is TGTGCCACCGATCAGGGGTCGGGGGCCAACGTCCTGACTTTC. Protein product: CATDQGSGANVLTF.

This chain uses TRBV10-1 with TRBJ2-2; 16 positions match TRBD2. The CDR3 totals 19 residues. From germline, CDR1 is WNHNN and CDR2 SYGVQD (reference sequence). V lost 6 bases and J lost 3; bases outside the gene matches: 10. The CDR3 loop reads CASRDPGTSGGVYTGELFF. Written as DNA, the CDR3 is TGCGCCAGCAGAGACCCCGGGACTAGCGGGGGGGTGTACACCGGGGAGCTGTTTTTT.

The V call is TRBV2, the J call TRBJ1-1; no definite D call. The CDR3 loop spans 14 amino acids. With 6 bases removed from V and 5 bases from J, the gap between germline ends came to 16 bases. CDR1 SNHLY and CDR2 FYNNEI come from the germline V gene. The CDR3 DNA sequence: TGTGCCAGCAGGCCCTGGGGAGGAGGGACTGAAGCTTTCTTT. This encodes CASRPWGGGTEAFF.

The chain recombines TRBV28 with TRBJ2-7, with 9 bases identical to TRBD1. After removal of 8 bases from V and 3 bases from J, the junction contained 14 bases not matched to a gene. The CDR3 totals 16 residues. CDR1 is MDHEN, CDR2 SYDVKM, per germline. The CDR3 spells CASRPFVGTGLYEQYF. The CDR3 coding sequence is TGTGCCAGCCGGCCCTTTGTCGGGACAGGGCTCTACGAGCAGTACTTC.